The T cell receptor beta chain described here comes from a study of CD8 T cells in Susac syndrome. The CDR3 is made up of 15 amino acids. V shed 3 bases and J shed 2 bases, with 10 bases lying between them. CDR1 is ENHRY, CDR2 SYGVKD, per germline. Study-wide findings and caveats: The authors acknowledged that the study's TCR sequencing and HLA analysis involved relatively few individuals.

An input of about 0.5 to 1 ug of RNA was subjected to reverse transcription using random hexamers. It was immunoSEQ multiplex PCR that amplified TCR beta CDR3 across 54 Vbeta and 13 Jbeta. TCRdb called the immunoSEQ multiplex PCR reads again in MiXCR, with one record for every CDR3 protein. The sample has about 190,000 distinct CDR3 sequences, approximately 94% seen once. It was healthy donors who served as the controls, matched for age and sex. While CD8+ and CD4+ T cells were isolated negatively, TEMRA cells were enriched by FACS. Turning to this clonotype: Its target is unknown.

The sample comprised CD4+ T cells from PBMCs. The chain recombines TRBV10-3 with TRBJ2-2; TRBD1 is a possible D gene (6 bases). This sequence was found in a human donor in good health. The CDR3: CAISDGQTNTGELFF. For the CDR3, the DNA is TGTGCCATCAGTGATGGACAGACAAACACCGGGGAGCTGTTTTTT.